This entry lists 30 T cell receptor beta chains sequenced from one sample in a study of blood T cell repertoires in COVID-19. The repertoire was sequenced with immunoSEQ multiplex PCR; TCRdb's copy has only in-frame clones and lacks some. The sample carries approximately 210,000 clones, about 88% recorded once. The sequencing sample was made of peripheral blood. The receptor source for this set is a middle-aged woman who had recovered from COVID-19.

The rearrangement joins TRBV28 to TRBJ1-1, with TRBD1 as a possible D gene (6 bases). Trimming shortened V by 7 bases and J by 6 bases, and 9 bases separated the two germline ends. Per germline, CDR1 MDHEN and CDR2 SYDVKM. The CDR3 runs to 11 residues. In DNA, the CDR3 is TGTGCCAGCAACAGGGCCGCTGAAGCTTTCTTT. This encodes CASNRAAEAFF.

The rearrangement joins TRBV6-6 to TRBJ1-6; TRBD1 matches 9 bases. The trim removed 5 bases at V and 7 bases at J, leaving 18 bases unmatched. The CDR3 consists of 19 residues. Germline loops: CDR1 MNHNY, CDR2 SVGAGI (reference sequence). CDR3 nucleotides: TGTGCCAGCAGTCGTCCCTCCGGGACAGGGATAGGCGGCAATTCACCCCTCCACTTT. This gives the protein CASSRPSGTGIGGNSPLHF.

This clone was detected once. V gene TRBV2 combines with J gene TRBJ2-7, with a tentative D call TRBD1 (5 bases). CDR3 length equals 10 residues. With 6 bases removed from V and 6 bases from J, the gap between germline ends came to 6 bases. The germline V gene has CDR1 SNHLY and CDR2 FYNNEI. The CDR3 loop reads CASRDSEQYF. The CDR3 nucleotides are TGTGCCAGCAGAGACAGCGAGCAGTACTTC.

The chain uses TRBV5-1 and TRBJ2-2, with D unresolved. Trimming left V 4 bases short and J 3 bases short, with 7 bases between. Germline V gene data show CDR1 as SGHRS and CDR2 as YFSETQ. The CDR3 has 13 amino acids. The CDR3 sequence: CASSPSDTGELFF. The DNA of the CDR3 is TGCGCCAGCAGCCCCTCGGACACCGGGGAGCTGTTTTTT.

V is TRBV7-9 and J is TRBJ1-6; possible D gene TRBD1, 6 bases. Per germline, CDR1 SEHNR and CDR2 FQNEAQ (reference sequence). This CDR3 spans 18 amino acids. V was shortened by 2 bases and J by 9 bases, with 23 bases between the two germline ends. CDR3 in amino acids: CASSLWRGSGGGGSPLHF. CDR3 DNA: TGTGCCAGCAGCTTATGGAGAGGTTCGGGGGGAGGGGGTTCACCCCTCCACTTT.

The CDR3: CASSITPLGGEQFF. The CDR3, as DNA: TGTGCCAGTAGTATAACCCCCCTCGGAGGTGAGCAGTTCTTC. This sequence joins TRBV19 and TRBJ2-1; a weak D match, TRBD2 (5 bases). Per germline, CDR1 LNHDA and CDR2 SQIVND (reference sequence). V was cut by 2 bases and J by 9 bases, with 14 bases left in between. The CDR3 sequence is 14 residues long.

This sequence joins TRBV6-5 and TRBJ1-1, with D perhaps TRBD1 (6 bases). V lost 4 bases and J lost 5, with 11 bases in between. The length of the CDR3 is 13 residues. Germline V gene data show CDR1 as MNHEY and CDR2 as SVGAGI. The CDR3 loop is CASSFAGTTEAFF. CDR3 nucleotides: TGTGCCAGCAGTTTCGCCGGGACAACTGAAGCTTTCTTT.

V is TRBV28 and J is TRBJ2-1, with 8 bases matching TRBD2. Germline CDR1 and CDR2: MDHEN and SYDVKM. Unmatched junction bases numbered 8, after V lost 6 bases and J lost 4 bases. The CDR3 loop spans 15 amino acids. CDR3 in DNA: TGTGCCAGCAGATCTACTAGCGGAGGGTACAATGAGCAGTTCTTC. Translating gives CASRSTSGGYNEQFF.

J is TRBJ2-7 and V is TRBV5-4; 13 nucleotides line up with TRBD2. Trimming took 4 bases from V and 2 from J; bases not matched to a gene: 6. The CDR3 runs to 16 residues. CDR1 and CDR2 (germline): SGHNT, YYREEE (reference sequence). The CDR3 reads CASSPTSGRKTYEQYF. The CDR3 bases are TGTGCCAGCAGCCCGACTAGCGGGAGGAAGACCTACGAGCAGTACTTC. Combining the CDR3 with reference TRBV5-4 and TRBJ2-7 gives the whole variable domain ETGVTQSPTHLIKTRGQQVTLRCSSQSGHNTVSWYQQALGQGPQFIFQYYREEENGRGNFPPRFSGLQFPNYSSELNVNALELDDSALYLCASSPTSGRKTYEQYFGPGTRLTVT.

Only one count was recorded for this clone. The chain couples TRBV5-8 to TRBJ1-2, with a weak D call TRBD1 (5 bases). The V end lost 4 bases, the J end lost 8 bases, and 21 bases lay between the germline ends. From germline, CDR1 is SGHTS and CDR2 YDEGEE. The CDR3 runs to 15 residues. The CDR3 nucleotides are TGTGCCAGCAGCCCCCGAAGTATGGCGGGACGCGGCTACACCTTC. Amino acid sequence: CASSPRSMAGRGYTF.

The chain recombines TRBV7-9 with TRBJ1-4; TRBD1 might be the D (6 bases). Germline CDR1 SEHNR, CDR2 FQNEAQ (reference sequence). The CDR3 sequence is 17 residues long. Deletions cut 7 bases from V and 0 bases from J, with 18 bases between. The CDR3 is CASIPTGTTTTNEKLFF. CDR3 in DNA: TGTGCCAGCATCCCAACAGGGACTACTACAACTAATGAAAAACTGTTTTTT.

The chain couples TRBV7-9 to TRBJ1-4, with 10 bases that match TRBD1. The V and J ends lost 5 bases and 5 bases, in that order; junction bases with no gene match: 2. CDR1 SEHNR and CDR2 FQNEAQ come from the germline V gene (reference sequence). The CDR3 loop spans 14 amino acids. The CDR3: CASSPGQGNEKLFF. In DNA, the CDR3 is TGTGCCAGCAGCCCGGGACAGGGGAATGAAAAACTGTTTTTT.

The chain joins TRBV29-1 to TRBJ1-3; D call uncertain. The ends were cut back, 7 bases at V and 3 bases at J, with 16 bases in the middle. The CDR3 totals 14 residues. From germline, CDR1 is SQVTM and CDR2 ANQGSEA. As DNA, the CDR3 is TGCAGCGCCCAACCCGGAGGGATTGGAAACACCATATATTTT. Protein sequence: CSAQPGGIGNTIYF.

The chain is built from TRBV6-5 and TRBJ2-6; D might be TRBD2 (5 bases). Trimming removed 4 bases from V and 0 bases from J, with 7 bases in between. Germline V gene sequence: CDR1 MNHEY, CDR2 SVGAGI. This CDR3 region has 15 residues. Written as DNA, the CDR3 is TGTGCCAGCAGTTTGACTAACTCTGGGGCCAACGTCCTGACTTTC. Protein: CASSLTNSGANVLTF.

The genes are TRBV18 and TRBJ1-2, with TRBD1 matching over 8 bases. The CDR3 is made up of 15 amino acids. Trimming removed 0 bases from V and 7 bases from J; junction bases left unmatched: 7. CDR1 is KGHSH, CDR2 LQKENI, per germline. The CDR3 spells CASSPPNLGTGGYTF. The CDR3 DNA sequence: TGTGCCAGCTCACCACCTAACTTAGGGACAGGTGGCTACACCTTC.

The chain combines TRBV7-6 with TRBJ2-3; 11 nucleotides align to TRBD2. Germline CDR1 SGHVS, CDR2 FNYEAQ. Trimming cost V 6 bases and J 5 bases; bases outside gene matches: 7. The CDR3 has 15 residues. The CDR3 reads CASRISGRALDTQYF. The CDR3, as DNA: TGTGCCAGCAGAATTAGCGGGAGGGCCTTAGATACGCAGTATTTT.

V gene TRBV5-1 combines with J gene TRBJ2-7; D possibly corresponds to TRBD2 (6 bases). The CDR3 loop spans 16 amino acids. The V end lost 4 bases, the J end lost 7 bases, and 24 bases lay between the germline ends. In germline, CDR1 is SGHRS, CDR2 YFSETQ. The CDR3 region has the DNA TGCGCCAGCAGCCTAACTACGATAGGGACTGCCAGGGAGCAGTACTTC. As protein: CASSLTTIGTAREQYF.

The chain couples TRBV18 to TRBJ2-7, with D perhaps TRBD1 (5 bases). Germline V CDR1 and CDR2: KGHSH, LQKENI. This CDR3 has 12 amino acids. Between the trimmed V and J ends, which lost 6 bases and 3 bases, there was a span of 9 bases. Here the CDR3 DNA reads TGTGCCAGCTCCCTTCAGGGCTACGAGCAGTACTTC. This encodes CASSLQGYEQYF.

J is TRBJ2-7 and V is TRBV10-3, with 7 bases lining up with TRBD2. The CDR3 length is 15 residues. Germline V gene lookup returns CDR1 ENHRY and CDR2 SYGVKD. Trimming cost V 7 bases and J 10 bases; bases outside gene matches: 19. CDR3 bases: TGTGCCATCAAAGTAGGGATCGCGGGGGACGATACTCAGTACTTC. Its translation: CAIKVGIAGDDTQYF.

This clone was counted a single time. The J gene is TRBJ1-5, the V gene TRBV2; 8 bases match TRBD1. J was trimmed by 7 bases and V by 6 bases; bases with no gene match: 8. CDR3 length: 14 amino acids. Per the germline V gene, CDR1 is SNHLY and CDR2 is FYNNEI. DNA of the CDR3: TGTGCCAGCAGGGTGGACAGGGAGGGCCAGCCCCAGCATTTT. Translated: CASRVDREGQPQHF.

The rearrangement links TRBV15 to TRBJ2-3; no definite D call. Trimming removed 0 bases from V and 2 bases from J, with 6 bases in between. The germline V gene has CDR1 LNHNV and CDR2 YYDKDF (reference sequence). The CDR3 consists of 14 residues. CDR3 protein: CATSRDWHTDTQYF. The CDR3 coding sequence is TGTGCCACCAGCAGAGATTGGCACACAGATACGCAGTATTTT.

The CDR3 region has the DNA TGCGCCAGCAGCCTCGGACAGGGTACCTATAATTCACCCCTCCACTTT. It translates to CASSLGQGTYNSPLHF. The chain recombines TRBV4-1 with TRBJ1-6; the match to TRBD1 covers 8 bases. Germline assignment: CDR1 MGHRA and CDR2 YSYEKL. V lost 4 bases and J lost 2; bases outside the gene matches: 4. This CDR3 comprises 16 residues.

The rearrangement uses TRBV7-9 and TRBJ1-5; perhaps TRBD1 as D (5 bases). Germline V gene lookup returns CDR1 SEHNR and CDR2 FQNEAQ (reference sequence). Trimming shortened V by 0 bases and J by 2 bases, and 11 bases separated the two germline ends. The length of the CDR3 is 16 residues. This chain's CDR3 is CASSLALGGGNQPQHF. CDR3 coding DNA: TGTGCCAGCAGCTTAGCGCTCGGGGGGGGCAATCAGCCCCAGCATTTT.

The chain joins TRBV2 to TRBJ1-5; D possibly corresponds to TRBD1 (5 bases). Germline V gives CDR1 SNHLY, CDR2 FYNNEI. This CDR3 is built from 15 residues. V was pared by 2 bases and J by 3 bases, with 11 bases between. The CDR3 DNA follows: TGTGCCAGCAGTGAAATGGGGCCCAACAATCAGCCCCAGCATTTT. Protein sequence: CASSEMGPNNQPQHF.

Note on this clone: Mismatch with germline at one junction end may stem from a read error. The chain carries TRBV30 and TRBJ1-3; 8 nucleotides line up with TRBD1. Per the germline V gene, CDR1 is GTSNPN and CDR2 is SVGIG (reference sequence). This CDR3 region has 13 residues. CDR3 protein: CAWSPTGQARFHF. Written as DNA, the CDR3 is TGTGCCTGGAGTCCTACGGGACAGGCAAGATTCCATTTT.

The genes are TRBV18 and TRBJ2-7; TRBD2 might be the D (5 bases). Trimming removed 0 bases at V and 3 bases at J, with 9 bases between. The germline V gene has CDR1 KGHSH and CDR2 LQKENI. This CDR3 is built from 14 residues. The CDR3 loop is CASSPPTGGYEQYF. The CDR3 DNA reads TGTGCCAGCTCACCACCCACTGGAGGCTACGAGCAGTACTTC.

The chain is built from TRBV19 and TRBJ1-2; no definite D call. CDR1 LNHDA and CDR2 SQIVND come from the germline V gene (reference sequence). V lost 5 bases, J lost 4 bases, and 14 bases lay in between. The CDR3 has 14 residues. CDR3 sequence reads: CASSVQAGVYGYTF. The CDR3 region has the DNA TGTGCCAGTAGTGTTCAAGCGGGTGTCTATGGCTACACCTTC.

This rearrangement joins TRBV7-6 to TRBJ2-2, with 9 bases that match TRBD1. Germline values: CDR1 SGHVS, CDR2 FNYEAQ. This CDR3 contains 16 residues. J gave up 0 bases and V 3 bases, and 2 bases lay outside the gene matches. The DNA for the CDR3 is TGTGCCAGCAGCTTCAGACAGGGGGCGAACACCGGGGAGCTGTTTTTT. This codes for CASSFRQGANTGELFF.

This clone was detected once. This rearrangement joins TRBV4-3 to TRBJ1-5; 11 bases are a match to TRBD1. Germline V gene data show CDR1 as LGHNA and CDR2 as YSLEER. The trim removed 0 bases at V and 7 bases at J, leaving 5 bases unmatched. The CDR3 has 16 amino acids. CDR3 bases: TGCGCCAGCAGCCAAGATAAAGGACAGGGGGCCCAGCCCCAGCATTTT. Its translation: CASSQDKGQGAQPQHF.

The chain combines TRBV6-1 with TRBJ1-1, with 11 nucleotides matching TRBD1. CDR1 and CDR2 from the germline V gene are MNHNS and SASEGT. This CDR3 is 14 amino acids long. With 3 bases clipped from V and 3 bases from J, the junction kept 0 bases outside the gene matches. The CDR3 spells CASSEGQGDTEAFF. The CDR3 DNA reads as TGTGCCAGCAGTGAGGGACAGGGGGACACTGAAGCTTTCTTT.